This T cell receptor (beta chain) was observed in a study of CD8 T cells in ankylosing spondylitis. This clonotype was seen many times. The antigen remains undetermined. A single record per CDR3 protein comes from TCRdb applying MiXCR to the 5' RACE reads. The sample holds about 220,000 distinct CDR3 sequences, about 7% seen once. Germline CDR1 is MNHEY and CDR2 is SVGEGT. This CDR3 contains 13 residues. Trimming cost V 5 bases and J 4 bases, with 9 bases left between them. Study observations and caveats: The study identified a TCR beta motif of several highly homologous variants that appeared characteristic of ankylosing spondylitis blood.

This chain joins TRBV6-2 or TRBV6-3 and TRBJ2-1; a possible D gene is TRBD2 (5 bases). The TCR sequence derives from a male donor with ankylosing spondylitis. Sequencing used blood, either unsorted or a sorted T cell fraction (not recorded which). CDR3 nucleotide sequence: TGTGCCAGCAGTCCCCGGGGATACAATGAGCAGTTCTTC. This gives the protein CASSPRGYNEQFF.